One sample yielded the 5 T cell receptor beta chains listed below, sequenced in a study of cytomegalovirus exposure and HLA in healthy donors. PCR employed 60 Vbeta and 13 Jbeta primers. Clones were sequenced by immunoSEQ multiplex PCR, and TCRdb holds only the in-frame ones, with some missing. The profile covers approximately 270,000 clones, with 80% appearing a single time and approximately 0.3% taken by the ten largest. The sequencing sample was made of PBMCs. These receptors were obtained from a girl aged 2-9 years in good health and CMV-seronegative.

The J gene is TRBJ1-2, the V gene TRBV10-3; weak D call: TRBD1 (6 bases). Trimming shortened V by 5 bases and J by 6 bases, and 13 bases separated the two germline ends. The germline CDR1 and CDR2 sequences are ENHRY and SYGVKD. The CDR3 is 13 amino acids. CDR3 amino acids: CAISRDMEHGYTF. CDR3 in DNA: TGTGCCATCAGTAGGGACATGGAGCATGGCTACACCTTC.

The V gene is TRBV5-1, the J gene TRBJ2-2, with 8 bases aligning to TRBD2. J was trimmed by 4 bases and V by 2 bases; bases with no gene match: 10. This CDR3 contains 17 residues. CDR1 and CDR2 (germline): SGHRS, YFSETQ. CDR3 in amino acids: CASSLRAGVFATGELFF. Written as DNA, the CDR3 is TGCGCCAGCAGCTTAAGAGCGGGGGTATTCGCCACCGGGGAGCTGTTTTTT.

This rearrangement joins TRBV27 to TRBJ2-7; 8 bases match TRBD1. Germline trimming cut 4 bases from V and 0 bases from J; bases unmatched to any gene: 5. The CDR3 totals 15 residues. Germline V gives CDR1 MNHEY, CDR2 SMNVEV (reference sequence). CDR3 sequence: CASSSPDRGSYEQYF. The CDR3 DNA reads TGTGCCAGCAGTTCCCCTGACAGGGGCTCCTACGAGCAGTACTTC.

This clone appeared a few times. The rearrangement uses TRBV6-1 and TRBJ2-5; D gene unclear. The CDR3 is 15 amino acids. Deletions cut 0 bases from V and 5 bases from J, with 13 bases between. Germline CDR1 reads MNHNS; CDR2 reads SASEGT. The CDR3 is CASSEARWVEETQYF. The CDR3 nucleotides read TGTGCCAGCAGTGAAGCGCGGTGGGTAGAGGAGACCCAGTACTTC.

The chain recombines TRBV21-1 with TRBJ1-1; the DNA was not used to check the table's D call, TRBD1. TRBV21-1 represents a pseudogene. The CDR3 is 17 amino acids. CDR3 sequence reads: CASSKARDRQGYTEAFF. CDR3 sequence (DNA): TGTGCCAGCAGCAAAGCCCGGGACCGCCAGGGGTACACTGAAGCTTTCTTT.